This T cell receptor (beta chain) was identified in a study of T cell changes during pregnancy in multiple sclerosis. Sequencing used immunoSEQ multiplex PCR; TCRdb keeps in-frame clones, though not all of them. The repertoire holds tens of thousands of clones, with approximately 91% as singletons. This CDR3 contains 17 residues. V lost 2 bases to trimming and J lost 4 bases; unmatched junction nucleotides: 5. Germline CDR1 is SGHVS and CDR2 is FQNEAQ. The specimen comprised CD4+ T cells from peripheral blood mononuclear cells, sampled in the first trimester of pregnancy. The chain combines TRBV7-8 with TRBJ2-1, with TRBD2 identical over 13 bases. This receptor was identified in a female donor with multiple sclerosis, enrolled in a pregnancy study. CDR3 amino acids: CASSLLGTSGIYNEQFF. CDR3 DNA sequence: TGTGCCAGCAGCTTACTCGGGACTAGCGGGATTTACAATGAGCAGTTCTTC.